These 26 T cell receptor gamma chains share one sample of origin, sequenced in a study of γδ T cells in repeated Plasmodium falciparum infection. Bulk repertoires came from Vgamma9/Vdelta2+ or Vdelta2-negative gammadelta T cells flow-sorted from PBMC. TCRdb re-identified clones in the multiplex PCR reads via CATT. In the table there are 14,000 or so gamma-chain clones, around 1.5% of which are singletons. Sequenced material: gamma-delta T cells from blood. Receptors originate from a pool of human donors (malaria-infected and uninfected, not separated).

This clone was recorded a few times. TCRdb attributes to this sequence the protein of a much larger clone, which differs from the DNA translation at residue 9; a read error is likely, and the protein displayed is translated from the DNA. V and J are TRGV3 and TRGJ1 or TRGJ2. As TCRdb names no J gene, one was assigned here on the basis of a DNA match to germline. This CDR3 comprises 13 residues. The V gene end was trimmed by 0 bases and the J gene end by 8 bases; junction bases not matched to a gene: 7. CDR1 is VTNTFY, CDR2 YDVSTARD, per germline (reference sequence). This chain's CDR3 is CATWDRRGHKKLF. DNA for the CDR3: TGTGCCACCTGGGACAGGCGGGGTCATAAGAAACTCTTT.

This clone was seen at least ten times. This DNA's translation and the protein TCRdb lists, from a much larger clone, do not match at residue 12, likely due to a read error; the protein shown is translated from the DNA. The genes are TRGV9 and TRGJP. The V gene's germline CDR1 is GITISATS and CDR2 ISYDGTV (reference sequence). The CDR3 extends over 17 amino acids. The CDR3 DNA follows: TGTGCCTTGTGGGAGGCGGGACGAGAGTTGGGCGAAAAAATCAAGGTATTT. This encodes CALWEAGRELGEKIKVF.

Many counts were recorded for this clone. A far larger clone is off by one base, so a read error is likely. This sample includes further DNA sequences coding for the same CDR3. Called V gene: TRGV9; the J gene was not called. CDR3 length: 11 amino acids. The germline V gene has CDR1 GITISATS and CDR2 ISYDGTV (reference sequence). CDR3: CALWKGYKKLF. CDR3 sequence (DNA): TGTGCCTTGTGGAAGGGTTATAAGAAGCTCTTT.

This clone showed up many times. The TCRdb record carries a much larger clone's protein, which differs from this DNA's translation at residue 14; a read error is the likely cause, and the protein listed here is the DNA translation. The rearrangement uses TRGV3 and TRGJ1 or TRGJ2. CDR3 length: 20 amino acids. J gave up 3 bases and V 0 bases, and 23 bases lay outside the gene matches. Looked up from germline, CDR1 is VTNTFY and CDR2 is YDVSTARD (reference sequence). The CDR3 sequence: CATWDRLFGVSTVGYYKKLF. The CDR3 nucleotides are TGTGCCACCTGGGACAGGCTTTTCGGGGTTTCGACAGTAGGTTATTATAAGAAACTCTTT.

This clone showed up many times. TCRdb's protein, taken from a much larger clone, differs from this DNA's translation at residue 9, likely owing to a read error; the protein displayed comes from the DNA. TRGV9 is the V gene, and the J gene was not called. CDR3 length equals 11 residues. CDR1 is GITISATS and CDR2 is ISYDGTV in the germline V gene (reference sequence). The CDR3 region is CALWVGDKELF. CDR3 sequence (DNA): TGTGCCTTGTGGGTCGGAGATAAGGAACTCTTT.

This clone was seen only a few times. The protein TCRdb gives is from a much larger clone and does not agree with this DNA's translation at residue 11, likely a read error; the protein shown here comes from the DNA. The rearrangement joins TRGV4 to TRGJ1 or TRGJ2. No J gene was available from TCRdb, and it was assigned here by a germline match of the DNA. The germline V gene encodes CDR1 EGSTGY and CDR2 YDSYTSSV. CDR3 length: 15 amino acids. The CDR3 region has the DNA TGTGCCACCTGGGACCCTCATGCAAATTATGATAAGAAACTCTTT. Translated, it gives CATWDPHANYDKKLF.

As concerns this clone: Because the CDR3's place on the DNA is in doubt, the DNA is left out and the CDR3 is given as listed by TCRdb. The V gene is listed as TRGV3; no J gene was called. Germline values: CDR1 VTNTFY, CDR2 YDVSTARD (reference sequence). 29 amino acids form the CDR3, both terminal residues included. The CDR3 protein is CATWDGYRNSLAVEQHLVSQVSIGRIQHF.

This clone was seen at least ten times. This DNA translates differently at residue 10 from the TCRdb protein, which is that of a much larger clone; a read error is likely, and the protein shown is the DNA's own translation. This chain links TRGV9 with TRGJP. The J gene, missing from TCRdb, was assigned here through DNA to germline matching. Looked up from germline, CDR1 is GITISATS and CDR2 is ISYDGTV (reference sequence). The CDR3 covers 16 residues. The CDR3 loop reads CALWEAIGLSKKIKVF. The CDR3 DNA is TGTGCCTTGTGGGAGGCAATTGGGTTGAGCAAAAAAATCAAGGTATTT.

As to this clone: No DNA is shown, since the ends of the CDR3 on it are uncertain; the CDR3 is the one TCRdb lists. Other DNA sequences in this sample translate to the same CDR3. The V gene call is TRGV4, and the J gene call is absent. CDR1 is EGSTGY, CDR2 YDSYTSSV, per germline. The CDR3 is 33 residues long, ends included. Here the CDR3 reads CATWDRNFIIIRNSLAVEQHLLSQVSIGRIQHF.

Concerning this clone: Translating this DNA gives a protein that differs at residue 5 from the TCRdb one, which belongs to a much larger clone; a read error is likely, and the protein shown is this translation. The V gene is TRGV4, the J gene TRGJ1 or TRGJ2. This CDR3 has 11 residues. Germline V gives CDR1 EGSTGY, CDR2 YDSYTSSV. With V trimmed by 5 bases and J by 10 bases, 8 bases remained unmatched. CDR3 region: CATWADKKKLF. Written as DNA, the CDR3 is TGTGCCACCTGGGCTGACAAAAAGAAACTCTTT.

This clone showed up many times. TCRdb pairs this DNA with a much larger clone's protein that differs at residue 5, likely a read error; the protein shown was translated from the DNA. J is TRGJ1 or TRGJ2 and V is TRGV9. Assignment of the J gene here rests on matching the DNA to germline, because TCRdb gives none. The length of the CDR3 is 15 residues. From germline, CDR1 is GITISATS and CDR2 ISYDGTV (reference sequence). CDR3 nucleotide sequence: TGTGCCTTGTGGAAGGTTCCCCGGAATTATTATAAGAAACTCTTT. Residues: CALWKVPRNYYKKLF.

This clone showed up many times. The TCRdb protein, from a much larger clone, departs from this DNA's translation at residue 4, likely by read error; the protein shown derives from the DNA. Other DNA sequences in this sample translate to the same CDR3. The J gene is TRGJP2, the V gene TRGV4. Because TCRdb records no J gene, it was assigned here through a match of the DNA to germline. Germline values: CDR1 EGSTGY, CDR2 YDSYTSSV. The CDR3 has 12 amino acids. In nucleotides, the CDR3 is TGTGCCACCCGGGATGGGCACGGGATCAAGACGTTT. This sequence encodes CATRDGHGIKTF.

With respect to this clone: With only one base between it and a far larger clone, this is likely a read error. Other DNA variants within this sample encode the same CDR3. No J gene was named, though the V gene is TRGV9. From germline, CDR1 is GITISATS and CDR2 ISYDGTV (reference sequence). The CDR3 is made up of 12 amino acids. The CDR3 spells CALWRSRNKKLF. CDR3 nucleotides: TGTGCCTTGTGGAGGTCCAGAAATAAGAAACTCTTC.

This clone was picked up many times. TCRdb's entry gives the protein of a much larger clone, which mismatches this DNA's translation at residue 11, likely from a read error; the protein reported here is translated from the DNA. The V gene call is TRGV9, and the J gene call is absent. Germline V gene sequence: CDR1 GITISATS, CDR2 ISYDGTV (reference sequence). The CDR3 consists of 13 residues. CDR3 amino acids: CALWEEFYYKELF. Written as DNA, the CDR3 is TGTGCCTTGTGGGAAGAGTTTTATTATAAGGAACTCTTT.

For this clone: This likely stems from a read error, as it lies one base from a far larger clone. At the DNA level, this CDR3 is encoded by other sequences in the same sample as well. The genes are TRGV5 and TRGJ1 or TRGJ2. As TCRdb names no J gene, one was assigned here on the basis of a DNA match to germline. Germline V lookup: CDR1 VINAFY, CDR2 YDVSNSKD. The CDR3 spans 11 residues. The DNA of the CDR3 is TGCGCCACCTGGGTCTACGGTGAGAAACTCTTT. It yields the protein CATWVYGEKLF.

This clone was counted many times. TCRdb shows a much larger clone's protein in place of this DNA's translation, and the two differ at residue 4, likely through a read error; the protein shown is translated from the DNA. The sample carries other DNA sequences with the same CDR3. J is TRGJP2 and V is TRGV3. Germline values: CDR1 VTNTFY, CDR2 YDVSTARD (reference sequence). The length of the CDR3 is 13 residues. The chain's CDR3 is CATRDESDWIKTF. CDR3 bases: TGTGCCACCAGGGACGAGAGTGATTGGATCAAGACGTTT.

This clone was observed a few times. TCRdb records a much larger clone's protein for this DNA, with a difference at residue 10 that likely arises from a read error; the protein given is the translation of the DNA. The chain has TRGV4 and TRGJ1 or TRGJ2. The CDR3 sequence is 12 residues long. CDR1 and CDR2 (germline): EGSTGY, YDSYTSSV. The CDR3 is CATWERNYKNLF. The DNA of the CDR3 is TGTGCCACCTGGGAGCGGAATTATAAGAATCTCTTT.

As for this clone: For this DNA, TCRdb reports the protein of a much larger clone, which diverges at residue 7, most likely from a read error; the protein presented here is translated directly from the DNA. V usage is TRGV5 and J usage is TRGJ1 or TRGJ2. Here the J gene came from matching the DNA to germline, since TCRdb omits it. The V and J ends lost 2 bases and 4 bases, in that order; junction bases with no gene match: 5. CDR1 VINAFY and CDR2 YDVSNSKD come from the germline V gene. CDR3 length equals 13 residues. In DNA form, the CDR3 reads TGTGCCACCTGGGACACGTTGTATTATAAGAAACTCTTT. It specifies CATWDTLYYKKLF.

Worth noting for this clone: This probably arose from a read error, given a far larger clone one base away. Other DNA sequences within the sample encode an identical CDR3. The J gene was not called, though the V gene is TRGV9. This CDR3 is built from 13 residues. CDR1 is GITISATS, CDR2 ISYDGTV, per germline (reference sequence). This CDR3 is CALWDADYYKKLF. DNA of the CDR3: TGTGCCTTGTGGGACGCGGATTATTATAAAAAACTCTTT.

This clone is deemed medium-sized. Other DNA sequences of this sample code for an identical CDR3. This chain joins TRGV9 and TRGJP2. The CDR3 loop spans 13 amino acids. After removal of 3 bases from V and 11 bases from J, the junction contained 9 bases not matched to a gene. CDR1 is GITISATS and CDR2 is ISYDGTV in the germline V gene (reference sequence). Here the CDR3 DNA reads TGTGCCTTGTGGGAGCCGGGGATATGGATCAAGACGTTT. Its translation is CALWEPGIWIKTF.

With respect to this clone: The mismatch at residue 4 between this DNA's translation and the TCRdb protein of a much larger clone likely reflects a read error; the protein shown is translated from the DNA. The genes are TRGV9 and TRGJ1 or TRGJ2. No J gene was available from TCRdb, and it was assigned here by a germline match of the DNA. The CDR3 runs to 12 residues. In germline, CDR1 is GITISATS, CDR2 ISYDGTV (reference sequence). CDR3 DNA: TGTGCCTTGAGGGAGGTGGCAAGTAAGAAACTCTTT. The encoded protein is CALREVASKKLF.

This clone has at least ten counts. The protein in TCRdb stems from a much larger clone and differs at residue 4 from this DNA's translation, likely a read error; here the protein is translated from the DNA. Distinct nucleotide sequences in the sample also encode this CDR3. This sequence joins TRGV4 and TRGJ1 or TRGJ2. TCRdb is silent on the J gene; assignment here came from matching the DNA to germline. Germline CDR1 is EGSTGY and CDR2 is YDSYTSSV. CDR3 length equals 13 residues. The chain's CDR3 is CATRDGPRYKKLF. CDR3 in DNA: TGTGCCACCCGGGATGGGCCAAGGTATAAGAAACTCTTT.

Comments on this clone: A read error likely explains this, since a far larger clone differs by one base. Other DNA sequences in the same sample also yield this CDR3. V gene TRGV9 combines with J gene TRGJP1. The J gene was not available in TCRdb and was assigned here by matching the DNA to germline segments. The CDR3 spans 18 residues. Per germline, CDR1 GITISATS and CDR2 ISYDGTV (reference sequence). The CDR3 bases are TGCGCCTTGTGGGAGACCCCCCGTTTCACTTTCGCCCGGTGGTTCAAGATATTT. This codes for CALWETPRFTFARWFKIF.

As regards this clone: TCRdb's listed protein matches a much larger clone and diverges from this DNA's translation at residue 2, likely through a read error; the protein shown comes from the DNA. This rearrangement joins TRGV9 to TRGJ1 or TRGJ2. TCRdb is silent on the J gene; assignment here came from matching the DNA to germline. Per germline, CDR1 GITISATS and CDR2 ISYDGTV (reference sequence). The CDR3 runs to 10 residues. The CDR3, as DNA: TGTACCTTGTGGGAGAATGAGAAACTCTTT. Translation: CTLWENEKLF.

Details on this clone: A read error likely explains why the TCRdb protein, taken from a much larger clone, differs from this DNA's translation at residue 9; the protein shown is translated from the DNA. This CDR3 is CALWEVFWNKKLF. The CDR3 DNA follows: TGTGCCTTGTGGGAGGTCTTTTGGAATAAGAAACTCTTT. The chain recombines TRGV9 with TRGJ1 or TRGJ2. In the absence of a J gene in TCRdb, the DNA was matched to germline to assign it here. The CDR3 runs to 13 residues. Germline V gene data show CDR1 as GITISATS and CDR2 as ISYDGTV (reference sequence). The J segment lost 8 bases and the V segment lost 1 base, leaving 8 bases of the junction unmatched.

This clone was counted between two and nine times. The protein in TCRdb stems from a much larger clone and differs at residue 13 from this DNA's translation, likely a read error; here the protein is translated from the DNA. The CDR3 here is CALWEVSPQELGIKIKVF. Here the CDR3 DNA reads TGTGCCTTGTGGGAGGTGTCCCCTCAAGAGTTGGGCATAAAAATCAAGGTATTT. The gene calls are TRGV9 and TRGJP. TCRdb carries no J gene annotation; the J gene was assigned here by matching the DNA with germline. CDR1 and CDR2 (germline): GITISATS, ISYDGTV (reference sequence). This CDR3 has 18 amino acids.